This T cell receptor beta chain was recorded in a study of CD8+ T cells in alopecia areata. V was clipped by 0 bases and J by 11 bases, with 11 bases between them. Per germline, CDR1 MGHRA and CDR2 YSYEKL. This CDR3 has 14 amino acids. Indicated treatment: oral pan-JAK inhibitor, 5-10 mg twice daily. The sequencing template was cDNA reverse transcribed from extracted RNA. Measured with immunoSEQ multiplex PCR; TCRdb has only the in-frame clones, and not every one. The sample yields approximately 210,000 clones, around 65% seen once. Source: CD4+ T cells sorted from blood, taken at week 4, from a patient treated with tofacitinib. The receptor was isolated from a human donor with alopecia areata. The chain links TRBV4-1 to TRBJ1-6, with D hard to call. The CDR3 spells CASSQEQTLPPLHF. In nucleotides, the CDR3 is TGCGCCAGCAGCCAAGAACAGACGTTACCACCCCTCCACTTT.